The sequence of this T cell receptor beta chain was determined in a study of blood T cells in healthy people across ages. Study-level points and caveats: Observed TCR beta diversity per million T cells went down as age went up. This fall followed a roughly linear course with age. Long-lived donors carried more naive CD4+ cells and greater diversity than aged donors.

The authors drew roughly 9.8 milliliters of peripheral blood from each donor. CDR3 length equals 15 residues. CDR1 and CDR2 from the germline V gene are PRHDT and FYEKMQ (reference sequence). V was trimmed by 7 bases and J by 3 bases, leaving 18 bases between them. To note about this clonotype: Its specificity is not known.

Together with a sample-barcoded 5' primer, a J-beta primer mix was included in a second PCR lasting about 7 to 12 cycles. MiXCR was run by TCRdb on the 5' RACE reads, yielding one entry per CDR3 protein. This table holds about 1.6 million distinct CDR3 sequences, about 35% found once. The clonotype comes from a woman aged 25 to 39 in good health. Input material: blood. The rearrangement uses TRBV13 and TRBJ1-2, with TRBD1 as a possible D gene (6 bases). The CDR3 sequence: CASNLLGGRHYGYTF. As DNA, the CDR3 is TGTGCCAGCAACCTCTTGGGGGGGCGCCACTATGGCTACACCTTC.